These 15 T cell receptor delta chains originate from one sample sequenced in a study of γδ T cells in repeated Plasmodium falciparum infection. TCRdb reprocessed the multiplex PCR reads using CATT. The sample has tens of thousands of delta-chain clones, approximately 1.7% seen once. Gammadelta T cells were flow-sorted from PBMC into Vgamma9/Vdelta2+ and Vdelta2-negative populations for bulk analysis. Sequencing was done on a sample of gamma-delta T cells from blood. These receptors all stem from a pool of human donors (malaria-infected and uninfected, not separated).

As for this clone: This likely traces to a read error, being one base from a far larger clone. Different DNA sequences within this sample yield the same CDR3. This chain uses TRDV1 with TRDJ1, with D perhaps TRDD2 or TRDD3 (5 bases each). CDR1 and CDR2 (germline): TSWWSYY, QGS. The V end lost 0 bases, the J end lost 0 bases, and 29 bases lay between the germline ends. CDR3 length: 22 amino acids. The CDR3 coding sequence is TGTGCTCTTGGGGAACTCAAGGTACCTACTGGTGATAAGCCCGGGGACACCGATAAACTCATCTTT. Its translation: CALGELKVPTGDKPGDTDKLIF.

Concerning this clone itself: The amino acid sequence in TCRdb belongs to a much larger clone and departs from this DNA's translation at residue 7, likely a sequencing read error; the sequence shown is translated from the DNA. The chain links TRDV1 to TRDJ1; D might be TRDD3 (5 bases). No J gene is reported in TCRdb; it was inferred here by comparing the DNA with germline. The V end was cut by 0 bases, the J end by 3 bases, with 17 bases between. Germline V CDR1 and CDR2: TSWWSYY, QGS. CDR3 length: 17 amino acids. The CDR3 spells CALGELGALWVADKLIF. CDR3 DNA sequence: TGTGCTCTTGGGGAACTAGGAGCCCTCTGGGTCGCCGATAAACTCATCTTT.

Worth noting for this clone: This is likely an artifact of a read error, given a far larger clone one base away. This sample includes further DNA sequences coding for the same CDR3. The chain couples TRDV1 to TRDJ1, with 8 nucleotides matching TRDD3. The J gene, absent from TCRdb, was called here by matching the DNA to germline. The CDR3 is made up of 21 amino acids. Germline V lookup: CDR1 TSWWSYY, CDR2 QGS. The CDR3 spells CALGERPSIVLGGSYTDKLIF. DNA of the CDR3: TGCGCTCTTGGGGAACGGCCTTCCATCGTACTGGGGGGATCATACACCGATAAACTCATCTTT.

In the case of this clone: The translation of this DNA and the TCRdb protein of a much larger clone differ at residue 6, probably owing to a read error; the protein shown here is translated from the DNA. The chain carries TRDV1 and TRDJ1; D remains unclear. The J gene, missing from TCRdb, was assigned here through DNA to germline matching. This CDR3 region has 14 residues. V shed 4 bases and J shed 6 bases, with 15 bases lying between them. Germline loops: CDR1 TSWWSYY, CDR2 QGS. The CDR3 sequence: CALGASPGGHKLIF. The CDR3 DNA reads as TGTGCTCTTGGGGCCTCACCCGGAGGGCATAAACTCATCTTT.

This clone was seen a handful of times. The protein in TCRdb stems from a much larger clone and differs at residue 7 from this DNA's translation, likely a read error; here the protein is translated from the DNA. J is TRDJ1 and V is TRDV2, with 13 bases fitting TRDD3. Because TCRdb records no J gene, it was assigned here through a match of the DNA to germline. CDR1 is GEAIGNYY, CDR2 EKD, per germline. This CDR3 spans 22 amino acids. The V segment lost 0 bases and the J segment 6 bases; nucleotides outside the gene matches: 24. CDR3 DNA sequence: TGTGCCTGTGACACCGTTCCTCGGCCTCATACTGGGGGATACGCCGCACCTAATAAACTCATCTTT. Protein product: CACDTVPRPHTGGYAAPNKLIF.

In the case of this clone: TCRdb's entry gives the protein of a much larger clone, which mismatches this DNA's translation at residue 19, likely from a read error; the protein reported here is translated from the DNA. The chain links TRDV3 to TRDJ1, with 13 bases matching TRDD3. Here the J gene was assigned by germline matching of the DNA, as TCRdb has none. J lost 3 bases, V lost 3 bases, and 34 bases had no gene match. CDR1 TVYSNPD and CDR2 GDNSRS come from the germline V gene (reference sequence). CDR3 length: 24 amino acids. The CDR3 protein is CALPMSPSTGGYAYPKTYADKLIF. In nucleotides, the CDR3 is TGTGCCTTACCAATGTCCCCCTCAACTGGGGGATACGCGTATCCAAAAACGTACGCCGATAAACTCATCTTT. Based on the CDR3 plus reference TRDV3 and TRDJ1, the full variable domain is CDKVTQSSPDQTVASGSEVVLLCTYDTVYSNPDLFWYRIRPDYSFQFVFYGDNSRSEGADFTQGRFSVKHILTQKAFHLVISPVRTEDSATYYCALPMSPSTGGYAYPKTYADKLIFGKGTRVTVEP.

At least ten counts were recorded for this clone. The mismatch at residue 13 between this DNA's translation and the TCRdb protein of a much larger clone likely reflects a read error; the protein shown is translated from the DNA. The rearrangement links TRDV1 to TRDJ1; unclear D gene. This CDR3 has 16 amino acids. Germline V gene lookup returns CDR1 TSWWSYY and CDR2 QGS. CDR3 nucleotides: TGTGCTCTTCTGACCGCAACAAGGAGTTCGGCCGATAGACTCATCTTT. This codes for CALLTATRSSADRLIF.

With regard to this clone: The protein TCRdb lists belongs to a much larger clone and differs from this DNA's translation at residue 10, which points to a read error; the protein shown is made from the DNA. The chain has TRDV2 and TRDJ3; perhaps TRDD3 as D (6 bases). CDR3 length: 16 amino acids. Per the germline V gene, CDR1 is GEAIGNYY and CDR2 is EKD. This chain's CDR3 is CACDTWGPWGTRQMFF. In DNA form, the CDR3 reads TGTGCCTGTGACACCTGGGGTCCCTGGGGCACCCGACAGATGTTTTTC.

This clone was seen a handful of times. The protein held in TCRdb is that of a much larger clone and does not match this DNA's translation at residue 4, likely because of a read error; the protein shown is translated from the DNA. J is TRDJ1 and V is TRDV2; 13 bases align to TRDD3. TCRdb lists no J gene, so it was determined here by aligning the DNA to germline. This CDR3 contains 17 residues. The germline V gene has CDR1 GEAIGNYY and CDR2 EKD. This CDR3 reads CACNTDSTGGYADKLIF. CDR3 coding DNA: TGTGCCTGTAACACCGATTCTACTGGGGGATACGCCGATAAACTCATCTTT.

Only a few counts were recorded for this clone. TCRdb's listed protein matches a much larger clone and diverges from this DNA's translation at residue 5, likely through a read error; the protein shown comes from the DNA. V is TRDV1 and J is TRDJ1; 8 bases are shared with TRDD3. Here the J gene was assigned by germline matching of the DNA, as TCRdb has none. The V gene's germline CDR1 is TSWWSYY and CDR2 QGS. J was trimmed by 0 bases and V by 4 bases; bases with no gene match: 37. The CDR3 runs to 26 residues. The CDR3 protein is CALGGAKGLLGTQTILGAVNTDKLIF. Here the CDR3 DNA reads TGTGCTCTTGGGGGAGCTAAAGGTCTCCTGGGTACACAGACGATACTGGGGGCTGTTAACACCGATAAACTCATCTTT.

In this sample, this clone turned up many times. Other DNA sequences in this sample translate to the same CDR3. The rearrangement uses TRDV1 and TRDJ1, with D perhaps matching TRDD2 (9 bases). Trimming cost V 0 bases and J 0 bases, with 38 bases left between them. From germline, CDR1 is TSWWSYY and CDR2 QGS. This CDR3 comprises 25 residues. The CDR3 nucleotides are TGTGCTCTTGGGGAACTGGGCCTTCCTACCGGGGGATATTTTATTATACCCTGGAACACCGATAAACTCATCTTT. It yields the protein CALGELGLPTGGYFIIPWNTDKLIF.

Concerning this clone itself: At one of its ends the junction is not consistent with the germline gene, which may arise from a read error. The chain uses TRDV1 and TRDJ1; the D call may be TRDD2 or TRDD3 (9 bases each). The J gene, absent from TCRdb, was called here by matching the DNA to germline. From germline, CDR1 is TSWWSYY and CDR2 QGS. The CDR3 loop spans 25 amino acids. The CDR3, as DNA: TGTGCTCTTGGAGAACTAAGGTATCGGACCTTCCTACAAAGGCTGGGGGATTCTTACACCGATAAACTCATCTTT. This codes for CALGELRYRTFLQRLGDSYTDKLIF.

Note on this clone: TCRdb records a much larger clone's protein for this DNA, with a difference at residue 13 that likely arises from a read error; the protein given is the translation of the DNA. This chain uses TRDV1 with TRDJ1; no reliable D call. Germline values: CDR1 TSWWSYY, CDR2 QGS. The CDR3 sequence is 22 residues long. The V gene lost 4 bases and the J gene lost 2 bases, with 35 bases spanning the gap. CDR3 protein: CALGGLPFPERRLTKKTDKLIF. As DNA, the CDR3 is TGTGCTCTTGGGGGCCTCCCTTTTCCCGAAAGGCGACTCACGAAGAAGACCGATAAACTCATCTTT.

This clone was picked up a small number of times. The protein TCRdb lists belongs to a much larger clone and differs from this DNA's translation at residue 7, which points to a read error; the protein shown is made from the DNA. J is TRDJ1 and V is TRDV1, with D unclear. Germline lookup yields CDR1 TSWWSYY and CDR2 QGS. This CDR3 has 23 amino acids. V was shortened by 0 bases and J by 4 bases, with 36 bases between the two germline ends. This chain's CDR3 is CALGELGSSYGWWAKPGFDKLIF. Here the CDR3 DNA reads TGTGCTCTTGGGGAACTAGGCAGTAGCTACGGATGGTGGGCGAAACCGGGCTTCGATAAACTCATCTTT.

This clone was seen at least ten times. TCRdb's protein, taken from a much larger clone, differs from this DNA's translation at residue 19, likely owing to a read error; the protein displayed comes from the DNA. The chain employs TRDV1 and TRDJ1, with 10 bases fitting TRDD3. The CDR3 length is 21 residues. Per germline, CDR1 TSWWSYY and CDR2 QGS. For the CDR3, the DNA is TGTGCTCTTGGGGAACAATCCGGGTACTGGGGGATCTCCTCTGACACCGATAAACCCATCTTT. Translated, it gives CALGEQSGYWGISSDTDKPIF.